Detailed here is one TCR beta chain. Its matching antigen is unknown. The sample comes from a study of OX40 agonist ivuxolimab in advanced cancers. Study as a whole: The group had a mean age of around 64 years, ranged from 23 to 79, and was less than 85% male. Three patients, one with hepatocellular carcinoma and two with cutaneous melanoma, responded partially.

Produced via immunoSEQ multiplex PCR; TCRdb's table is partial and in-frame only. The sample includes about 72,000 clones, over 75% of them seen just once. General observations from the study: In a subset of nonresponders, normalized T-cell clonal expansion was also low.

The material was CD4+ or CD8+ T cells sorted from blood, obtained in a trial of the OX40 agonist ivuxolimab. The source of this sequence is an adult with an advanced solid tumor such as melanoma, head and neck, liver or kidney cancer.

CDR3 nucleotides: TGTGCCAGCAGCTTAAAAAGGGGAGATACGCAGTATTTT. Its protein is CASSLKRGDTQYF. The rearrangement links TRBV13 to TRBJ2-3; TRBD1 might be the D (5 bases). Germline CDR1 PRHDT, CDR2 FYEKMQ (reference sequence). This CDR3 comprises 13 residues. With 2 bases removed from V and 5 bases from J, the gap between germline ends came to 8 bases.